In this sample, the clone carrying this T cell receptor (beta chain) turned up many times. The antigen is unknown. TCRdb reanalysed the reads using MiXCR and keeps one entry per CDR3 protein. Of approximately 550,000 distinct CDR3 sequences in the sample, more than 15% were seen once. This record belongs to a study of T cell repertoires in cytomegalovirus infection. This CDR3 region has 15 residues. The germline gives CDR1 SGHVS, CDR2 FQNEAQ. J gave up 1 base and V 6 bases, and 5 bases lay outside the gene matches. Study results and caveats: Using cumulative public TCR beta family frequency, the authors identified those who carried CMV together with the relevant HLA.

The chain combines TRBV7-8 with TRBJ2-2, with 7 bases aligning to TRBD1. Sequencing was performed on CD8+ T cells from PBMCs. This receptor was obtained from a human donor in good health (CMV status not recorded). Some clones in this sample may be carry-over from other donors' samples. CDR3 nucleotides: TGTGCCAGCAGTAAGACAGGGTGGAACACCGGGGAGCTGTTTTTT. It encodes CASSKTGWNTGELFF.